Listed below are T cell receptor beta chains from one sample, sequenced in a study of CD8 T cells in Susac syndrome. TCRdb ran MiXCR on the immunoSEQ multiplex PCR reads and lists one entry per CDR3 protein. The table has about 210,000 distinct CDR3 sequences, 95% seen once. Sequencing was performed on CD4+ T cells from PBMCs. Receptors originate from a human donor with multiple sclerosis. CDR3s include the opening cysteine and the closing phenylalanine or tryptophan. The D gene is left open where the match is weak.

D	V	J	CDR3	DNA
-	TRBV20-1	TRBJ2-2	CSASQNAGELFF	TGCAGTGCCTCCCAAAATGCCGGGGAGCTGTTTTTT
TRBD2	TRBV4-1	TRBJ2-5	CASSQVRTSGDETQYF	TGCGCCAGCAGCCAAGTGAGGACTAGCGGGGATGAGACCCAGTACTTC
-	TRBV12-3/TRBV12-4	TRBJ1-1	CGYGGRRFSEAFF	TGTGGATATGGGGGCCGGAGATTTTCTGAAGCTTTCTTT
-	TRBV7-2	TRBJ1-1	CATTLRQNTEAFF	TGTGCCACCACGTTACGGCAGAACACTGAAGCTTTCTTT
-	TRBV2	TRBJ2-6	CASSETGRTGANVLTF	TGTGCCAGCAGTGAAACAGGGAGGACTGGGGCCAACGTCCTGACTTTC
-	TRBV7-9	TRBJ2-3	CASSLGSSGTDTQYF	TGTGCCAGCAGCTTAGGGTCTAGCGGCACAGATACGCAGTATTTT
-	TRBV18	TRBJ1-1	CASSPLKNTEAFF	TGTGCCAGCTCCCCCTTAAAAAACACTGAAGCTTTCTTT
-	TRBV9	TRBJ2-6	CASSPLTTRVSGANVLTF	TGTGCCAGCAGCCCACTGACGACTCGCGTCTCTGGGGCCAACGTCCTGACTTTC
-	TRBV18	TRBJ2-5	CASSPLLGGVQETQYF	TGTGCCAGCTCACCCCTTCTTGGCGGGGTACAAGAGACCCAGTACTTC
TRBD2	TRBV9	TRBJ2-1	CASSVAGTSGYNEQFF	TGTGCCAGCAGCGTAGCCGGGACTAGCGGTTACAATGAGCAGTTCTTC
TRBD2	TRBV20-1	TRBJ2-1	CSSGGNAYNEQFF	TGCAGCAGCGGGGGGAACGCCTACAATGAGCAGTTCTTC
-	TRBV27	TRBJ2-7	CASSSDYEQYF	TGTGCCAGCAGTTCGGACTACGAGCAGTACTTC
TRBD1	TRBV15	TRBJ1-2	CATSRPGTGFVGGYTF	TGTGCCACCAGCAGACCCGGGACAGGGTTTGTCGGCGGCTACACCTTC
-	TRBV3-1	TRBJ2-1	CASSRPPTVSSYNEQFF	TGTGCCAGCAGCCGTCCTCCGACTGTAAGCTCCTACAATGAGCAGTTCTTC
TRBD1	TRBV6-1	TRBJ1-2	CASSPKTGQRATNYGYTF	TGTGCCAGCAGTCCTAAAACGGGACAGAGAGCTACTAACTATGGCTACACCTTC
-	TRBV11-3	TRBJ2-1	CASSLVLKGEQFF	TGTGCCAGCAGCTTAGTCCTTAAAGGGGAGCAGTTCTTC
-	TRBV20-1	TRBJ2-2	CSASEAVGGELFF	TGCAGTGCTAGTGAGGCGGTGGGCGGGGAGCTGTTTTTT